Following are 6 T cell receptor beta chains from one sample sequenced in a study of response to subunit inactivated influenza vaccine. TCRdb recomputed calls from the RT-PCR reads with MiXCR, one row per CDR3 protein. The sample shows about 300,000 distinct CDR3 sequences, over 20% of them seen only once. Sequencing was performed on PBMCs from blood, taken roughly 20 months after vaccination. These receptors were taken from a man aged 45 to 75 who received an inactivated influenza vaccine.

This chain links TRBV15 with TRBJ1-5; D is possibly TRBD1 (5 bases). Trimming took off 9 bases at V and 5 bases at J, with 23 bases between the two ends. CDR1 and CDR2 from the germline V gene are LNHNV and YYDKDF (reference sequence). The CDR3 is 16 amino acids. CDR3 amino acids: CATTRGGGPKDQPQHF. Here the CDR3 DNA reads TGTGCCACTACGAGGGGTGGAGGGCCCAAGGATCAGCCCCAGCATTTT.

This clonotype was observed a few times. V gene TRBV7-2 combines with J gene TRBJ2-3; D is uncertain. The germline CDR1 and CDR2 sequences are SGHTA and FQGNSA. V was pared by 2 bases and J by 4 bases, with 10 bases between. This CDR3 has 14 residues. The CDR3 loop is CASSLIRASDTQYF. CDR3 nucleotides: TGTGCCAGCAGCTTAATTAGGGCGTCAGATACGCAGTATTTT.

The chain is built from TRBV7-2 and TRBJ1-4; TRBD1 might be the D (6 bases). V was cut by 5 bases and J by 3 bases, with 16 bases left in between. This CDR3 is 16 amino acids long. Germline values: CDR1 SGHTA, CDR2 FQGNSA. CDR3 sequence reads: CASSHTRGSANEKLFF. DNA for the CDR3: TGTGCCAGCAGCCACACTAGGGGGTCTGCTAATGAAAAACTGTTTTTT.

This clonotype was observed a handful of times. The V gene is TRBV2, the J gene TRBJ1-1; 10 bases agree with TRBD1. The CDR3 loop spans 17 amino acids. Per the germline V gene, CDR1 is SNHLY and CDR2 is FYNNEI. The V gene end was trimmed by 6 bases and the J gene end by 0 bases; junction bases not matched to a gene: 10. The CDR3 DNA reads as TGTGCCAGCAGGGGGACAGGGGTTCGATTAATGAACACTGAAGCTTTCTTT. As protein: CASRGTGVRLMNTEAFF. The whole variable domain, filled in from reference TRBV2 and TRBJ1-1, reads EPEVTQTPSHQVTQMGQEVILRCVPISNHLYFYWYRQILGQKVEFLVSFYNNEISEKSEIFDDQFSVERPDGSNFTLKIRSTKLEDSAMYFCASRGTGVRLMNTEAFFGQGTRLTVV.

This clonotype was counted between two and nine times. V gene TRBV29-1 combines with J gene TRBJ1-1; D remains ambiguous. CDR3 size: 14 residues. The germline V gene encodes CDR1 SQVTM and CDR2 ANQGSEA. The V gene lost 2 bases and the J gene lost 0 bases, with 10 bases spanning the gap. The DNA for the CDR3 is TGCAGCGTTGAAATAGGAAATCTGAACACTGAAGCTTTCTTT. Protein sequence: CSVEIGNLNTEAFF. Drawing the rest from reference TRBV29-1 and TRBJ1-1, the complete variable domain is SAVISQKPSRDICQRGTSLTIQCQVDSQVTMMFWYRQQPGQSLTLIATANQGSEATYESGFVIDKFPISRPNLTFSTLTVSNMSPEDSSIYLCSVEIGNLNTEAFFGQGTRLTVV.

This clonotype has more than one count but fewer than ten. The chain joins TRBV9 to TRBJ2-1; D is tentatively TRBD1 or TRBD2 (5 bases each). The ends were cut back, 3 bases at V and 7 bases at J, with 14 bases in the middle. Germline loops: CDR1 SGDLS, CDR2 YYNGEE. The CDR3 length is 14 residues. In DNA form, the CDR3 reads TGTGCCAGCAGCGAGGGGCCAGAGGGGAATGAGCAGTTCTTC. It encodes CASSEGPEGNEQFF.